This T cell receptor (beta chain) was recorded in a study of OX40 agonist ivuxolimab in advanced cancers. Study at large: Patients were treated with ivuxolimab, an agonistic anti-OX40 (CD134) antibody. Those treated in dose escalation had hepatocellular carcinoma, melanoma, renal cell cancer or head and neck cancer.

Broader study findings: Some patients without response likewise showed low normalized clonal expansion. CD4+ and CD8+ blood T cells expanded clonally by week 6 at 0.1 to 3.0 mg/kg.

As regards this clone: The antigen is unknown.

Assay used: immunoSEQ multiplex PCR; TCRdb lists only in-frame clones, some missing. The sample yields 25,000 to 35,000 clones, around 85% seen once. Germline lookup yields CDR1 SGHRS and CDR2 YFSETQ. The V gene lost 0 bases and the J gene lost 7 bases, with 14 bases spanning the gap. This CDR3 has 14 amino acids. The input for sequencing was CD4+ or CD8+ T cells sorted from blood, taken in a trial of the OX40 agonist ivuxolimab. The chain recombines TRBV5-1 with TRBJ2-7; D gene ambiguous. The TCR sequence derives from an adult with an advanced solid tumor such as melanoma, head and neck, liver or kidney cancer. CDR3 loop: CASSLAFPGGEQYF. DNA of the CDR3: TGCGCCAGCAGCTTGGCCTTCCCAGGTGGAGAGCAGTACTTC.